This is a list of T cell receptor beta chains from one sample in a study of blood T cell repertoires in COVID-19. Clones were sequenced by immunoSEQ multiplex PCR, and TCRdb holds only the in-frame ones, with some missing. The sample gives tens of thousands of clones, approximately 88% of which show up once; 19% is in the top ten. Sequencing was carried out using peripheral blood. The receptors here all came from a woman aged 80 or over with acute or convalescent COVID-19. Each CDR3 is given with its conserved first and last residue. A D gene is named only where the DNA matches it firmly. Some rows have no size entry. The others give once, few or many, or a class for an expanded clone.

J gene: TRBJ1-5
D gene: -
V gene: TRBV7-2
clone size: -
CDR3 DNA: TGTGCCAGCAGTTCGACAGGAGATCAGCCCCAGCATTTT
CDR3 protein: CASSSTGDQPQHF

J gene: TRBJ2-5
D gene: TRBD2
V gene: TRBV7-8
clone size: -
CDR3 DNA: TGTGCCAGCAGCTTTTCTAGCGGGAGCGGCGAGACCCAGTACTTC
CDR3 protein: CASSFSSGSGETQYF

J gene: TRBJ1-2
D gene: TRBD1
V gene: TRBV5-1
clone size: -
CDR3 DNA: TGCGCCAGCAGACCACAACGAGGGGGACAGCTCCCCTATGGCTACACCTTC
CDR3 protein: CASRPQRGGQLPYGYTF

J gene: TRBJ2-5
D gene: -
V gene: TRBV29-1
clone size: -
CDR3 DNA: TGCAGCGTTGAATGGGCGTTGGAGACCCAGTACTTC
CDR3 protein: CSVEWALETQYF

J gene: TRBJ1-5
D gene: TRBD1
V gene: TRBV27
clone size: -
CDR3 DNA: TGTGCCAGCAGTGGACAGGTCAATCAGCCCCAGCATTTT
CDR3 protein: CASSGQVNQPQHF

J gene: TRBJ1-5
D gene: -
V gene: TRBV18
clone size: -
CDR3 DNA: TGTGCCAGCTCACCCACGCGGGATCAGCCCCAGCATTTT
CDR3 protein: CASSPTRDQPQHF

J gene: TRBJ1-6
D gene: TRBD1
V gene: TRBV27
clone size: few
CDR3 DNA: TGTGCCAGCAGGCCTGGACAGGCAAATTCACCCCTCCACTTT
CDR3 protein: CASRPGQANSPLHF

J gene: TRBJ1-1
D gene: -
V gene: TRBV28
clone size: -
CDR3 DNA: TGTGCCAGCAGCTCACAGAGTTTGACTTTCTTT
CDR3 protein: CASSSQSLTFF

J gene: TRBJ2-1
D gene: TRBD1
V gene: TRBV3-1/TRBV3-2
clone size: -
CDR3 DNA: TGTGCCAGCAGCCTATTCCGGGACAGGGCAAATGAGCAGTTCTTC
CDR3 protein: CASSLFRDRANEQFF

J gene: TRBJ2-1
D gene: TRBD1
V gene: TRBV4-2
clone size: -
CDR3 DNA: TGTGCCAGCAGCCGGACAGGGGGCCGCAATGAGCAGTTCTTC
CDR3 protein: CASSRTGGRNEQFF

J gene: TRBJ1-2
D gene: -
V gene: TRBV5-4
clone size: -
CDR3 DNA: TGTGCCAGCAGCGACCTAGGCCAAACAGGGTCCTATGGCTACACCTTC
CDR3 protein: CASSDLGQTGSYGYTF

J gene: TRBJ2-1
D gene: -
V gene: TRBV20-1
clone size: -
CDR3 DNA: TGCAGTGCCACCGGTAATGAGCAGTTCTTC
CDR3 protein: CSATGNEQFF

J gene: TRBJ2-7
D gene: -
V gene: TRBV28
clone size: -
CDR3 DNA: TGTGCCAGCAGTACACAGGGCGGACCTGGGTTATACGAGCAGTACTTC
CDR3 protein: CASSTQGGPGLYEQYF

J gene: TRBJ2-2
D gene: -
V gene: TRBV28
clone size: -
CDR3 DNA: TGTGCCAGCATTGGGACAATGAACACCGGGGAGCTGTTTTTT
CDR3 protein: CASIGTMNTGELFF

J gene: TRBJ1-2
D gene: -
V gene: TRBV28
clone size: few
CDR3 DNA: TGTGCCAGCAGTTCCGACGGGATTAGGAGAGGCTACACCTTC
CDR3 protein: CASSSDGIRRGYTF

J gene: TRBJ2-7
D gene: -
V gene: TRBV6-5
clone size: -
CDR3 DNA: TGTGCCAGCCAAGAGGAGGTCGAGCAGTACTTC
CDR3 protein: CASQEEVEQYF

J gene: TRBJ1-2
D gene: -
V gene: TRBV19
clone size: -
CDR3 DNA: TGTGCCAGTAGTATAGATCGCGACAGTATATATGGCTACACCTTC
CDR3 protein: CASSIDRDSIYGYTF

J gene: TRBJ2-1
D gene: TRBD2
V gene: TRBV7-8
clone size: -
CDR3 DNA: TGTGCCAGCAGCTTATATCGTCGACTAGCGGCTAACAATGAGCAGTTCTTC
CDR3 protein: CASSLYRRLAANNEQFF

J gene: TRBJ1-5
D gene: -
V gene: TRBV19
clone size: -
CDR3 DNA: TGTGCCAGTAGTATAGGGAGCATCCAGCATTTT
CDR3 protein: CASSIGSIQHF

J gene: TRBJ2-2
D gene: -
V gene: TRBV1
clone size: large
CDR3 DNA: TGCACCAGCAGCCAAGAGGGGCTAGCGGGACCCACCGGGGAGCTGTTTTTT
CDR3 protein: CTSSQEGLAGPTGELFF

J gene: TRBJ1-6
D gene: TRBD1
V gene: TRBV4-2
clone size: -
CDR3 DNA: TGTGCCAGCAGCCAGGATAGCGGGACAGGGAGCTCACCCCTCCACTTT
CDR3 protein: CASSQDSGTGSSPLHF

J gene: TRBJ1-6
D gene: -
V gene: TRBV7-2
clone size: -
CDR3 DNA: TGTGCCAGCAGAGCGTTGGGGAGCTCCTATAATTCACCCCTCCACTTT
CDR3 protein: CASRALGSSYNSPLHF

J gene: TRBJ2-3
D gene: -
V gene: TRBV12-5
clone size: -
CDR3 DNA: TGTGCTAGTGGTCGGGGTAGAGGGAGCACAGATACGCAGTATTTT
CDR3 protein: CASGRGRGSTDTQYF

J gene: TRBJ1-6
D gene: -
V gene: TRBV9
clone size: -
CDR3 DNA: TGTGCCAGCAGCGGTGAAGCAGGGTATAATTCACCCCTCCACTTT
CDR3 protein: CASSGEAGYNSPLHF

J gene: TRBJ1-4
D gene: TRBD1
V gene: TRBV4-1
clone size: -
CDR3 DNA: TGCGCCAGCAGCCAAGACGGCAGGGGGTATGAAAAACTGTTTTTT
CDR3 protein: CASSQDGRGYEKLFF

J gene: TRBJ1-2
D gene: -
V gene: TRBV15
clone size: -
CDR3 DNA: TGTGCCACCTACCCCGGGGGAGGGAATTATGGCTACACCTTC
CDR3 protein: CATYPGGGNYGYTF

J gene: TRBJ2-1
D gene: -
V gene: TRBV7-8
clone size: once
CDR3 DNA: TGTGCCAGCAGCTTCGAACAGGGCTGTTACAATGAGCAGTTCTTC
CDR3 protein: CASSFEQGCYNEQFF

J gene: TRBJ2-1
D gene: TRBD2
V gene: TRBV20-1
clone size: few
CDR3 DNA: TGCAGTGCTACACTAGCGGATGAGCAGTTCTTC
CDR3 protein: CSATLADEQFF

J gene: TRBJ1-1
D gene: TRBD1
V gene: TRBV6-6
clone size: -
CDR3 DNA: TGTGCCAGCAGGGTACAGGGGGAAGTCACTGAAGCTTTCTTT
CDR3 protein: CASRVQGEVTEAFF

J gene: TRBJ2-7
D gene: -
V gene: TRBV4-1
clone size: -
CDR3 DNA: TGCGCCAGCAGCCTCATGCAGGGCCACGAGCAGTACTTC
CDR3 protein: CASSLMQGHEQYF

J gene: TRBJ2-5
D gene: TRBD2
V gene: TRBV28
clone size: -
CDR3 DNA: TGTGCCAGCAGTTCCCCGCCAGCGGGAGTGGAGACCCAGTACTTC
CDR3 protein: CASSSPPAGVETQYF

J gene: TRBJ2-7
D gene: TRBD2
V gene: TRBV6-2/TRBV6-3
clone size: -
CDR3 DNA: TGTGCCAGCAGTCCCGTTCGAACTAGCGGGACTGGCGAGCAGTACTTC
CDR3 protein: CASSPVRTSGTGEQYF

J gene: TRBJ2-7
D gene: TRBD2
V gene: TRBV9
clone size: -
CDR3 DNA: TGTGCCAGCAGCGTAGCGGGGGGGGGCTACGAGCAGTACTTC
CDR3 protein: CASSVAGGGYEQYF

J gene: TRBJ1-6
D gene: -
V gene: TRBV7-6
clone size: -
CDR3 DNA: TGTGCCAGCAGCTTATCGGGTCAGGGTTATAATTCACCCCTCCACTTT
CDR3 protein: CASSLSGQGYNSPLHF

J gene: TRBJ2-2
D gene: -
V gene: TRBV19
clone size: -
CDR3 DNA: TGTGCCAGTACCCCAAGACAGAGCACCGGGGAGCTGTTTTTT
CDR3 protein: CASTPRQSTGELFF

J gene: TRBJ1-2
D gene: -
V gene: TRBV6-5
clone size: few
CDR3 DNA: TGTGCCAGCAGAGAGGGAAGCCGTGATAGGTGCTACACCTTC
CDR3 protein: CASREGSRDRCYTF

J gene: TRBJ1-5
D gene: -
V gene: TRBV28
clone size: -
CDR3 DNA: TGTGCCAGCAACCTCCACCGGGAAGGGGGACCCCAGCATTTT
CDR3 protein: CASNLHREGGPQHF

J gene: TRBJ1-5
D gene: TRBD1
V gene: TRBV2
clone size: -
CDR3 DNA: TGTGCCAGCAGAAGGGGGACAGGAAATAGCAATCAGCCCCAGCATTTT
CDR3 protein: CASRRGTGNSNQPQHF

J gene: TRBJ2-5
D gene: TRBD2
V gene: TRBV28
clone size: -
CDR3 DNA: TGTGCCAGCAGGGGACTAGCGGGAGTCGAGACCCAGTACTTC
CDR3 protein: CASRGLAGVETQYF

J gene: TRBJ2-3
D gene: TRBD2
V gene: TRBV9
clone size: -
CDR3 DNA: TGTGCCAGCAGCGTAACCGGGACTAGCGGGGTCAGCGATAAAGATTTT
CDR3 protein: CASSVTGTSGVSDKDF

J gene: TRBJ1-1
D gene: TRBD1
V gene: TRBV18
clone size: -
CDR3 DNA: TGTGCCAGCTCACCCGGACAGGGGAACACTGAAGCTTTCTTT
CDR3 protein: CASSPGQGNTEAFF

J gene: TRBJ1-5
D gene: -
V gene: TRBV7-8
clone size: -
CDR3 DNA: TGTGCCAGCAGCTTCGCAGGTTCGTTCGGCAATCAGCCCCAGCATTTT
CDR3 protein: CASSFAGSFGNQPQHF

J gene: TRBJ2-7
D gene: TRBD2
V gene: TRBV5-1
clone size: -
CDR3 DNA: TGCGCCAGCAGCGTTACTAGCGGGAGCTACGAGCAGTACTTC
CDR3 protein: CASSVTSGSYEQYF

J gene: TRBJ1-2
D gene: TRBD1
V gene: TRBV5-6
clone size: -
CDR3 DNA: TGTGCCAGCAGGTCGAACCACGGGACAGATTCTAACTATGGCTACACCTTC
CDR3 protein: CASRSNHGTDSNYGYTF

J gene: TRBJ1-2
D gene: -
V gene: TRBV11-2
clone size: few
CDR3 DNA: TGTGCCAGCAGCTTAGTGCAGGGGAAGGGCTATGGCTACACCTTC
CDR3 protein: CASSLVQGKGYGYTF

J gene: TRBJ2-1
D gene: TRBD2
V gene: TRBV10-3
clone size: few
CDR3 DNA: TGTGCCATCAGTAAGGCGGGGGGATACAATGAGCAGTTCTTC
CDR3 protein: CAISKAGGYNEQFF

J gene: TRBJ2-7
D gene: TRBD2
V gene: TRBV30
clone size: once
CDR3 DNA: TGTGCCTGCCCGGGACTAGCGGGAGTCGAGCAGTACTTC
CDR3 protein: CACPGLAGVEQYF

J gene: TRBJ1-2
D gene: -
V gene: TRBV19
clone size: -
CDR3 DNA: TGTGCCAGTAGTACCAGGGTAGTGGATGGCTACACCTTC
CDR3 protein: CASSTRVVDGYTF

J gene: TRBJ1-1
D gene: -
V gene: TRBV19
clone size: -
CDR3 DNA: TGTGCCAGTAAATTGGGGCCGGTGGGTGAAGCTTTCTTT
CDR3 protein: CASKLGPVGEAFF

J gene: TRBJ2-5
D gene: -
V gene: TRBV2
clone size: -
CDR3 DNA: TGTGCCAGCGGTTGGCATTGGGAGACCCAGTACTTC
CDR3 protein: CASGWHWETQYF

J gene: TRBJ1-6
D gene: -
V gene: TRBV10-3
clone size: -
CDR3 DNA: TGTGCCATCAAGCCGGGAGTAGATTCACCCCTCCACTTT
CDR3 protein: CAIKPGVDSPLHF

J gene: TRBJ2-6
D gene: TRBD1
V gene: TRBV20-1
clone size: -
CDR3 DNA: TGCAGTGCTAGTCACAGGGGGTCTCGCTCTGGGGCCAACGTCCTGACTTTC
CDR3 protein: CSASHRGSRSGANVLTF

J gene: TRBJ2-3
D gene: -
V gene: TRBV10-1
clone size: -
CDR3 DNA: TGCGCCAGCAGTGAGTCGGAAACACGGAGAACTAATACGCAGTATTTT
CDR3 protein: CASSESETRRTNTQYF

J gene: TRBJ1-3
D gene: -
V gene: TRBV30
clone size: few
CDR3 DNA: TGTGCCTTTCGAAACAGGGTCTCTGGAAACACCATATATTTT
CDR3 protein: CAFRNRVSGNTIYF

J gene: TRBJ2-2
D gene: -
V gene: TRBV6-5
clone size: -
CDR3 DNA: -
CDR3 protein: CASFRARGRGGELFF